This T cell receptor (beta chain) was sequenced during a study of response to subunit inactivated influenza vaccine (dated by TCRdb to between 2017 and 2018). Background on the whole study: Deep quantitative profiling of the T cell receptor repertoire was used in the study to follow responses to a trivalent subunit inactivated influenza vaccine.

For this clonotype: Its antigen is unknown. Qualities for individual bases were not recorded, and no much larger clone is one base off.

Taken from the germline V gene (reference sequence), the CDR1 and CDR2 loops are DFQATT and SNEGSKA. Deletion took 4 bases off V and 2 bases off J, with a span of 16 bases between the germline ends. The CDR3 runs 15 amino acids, cysteine and phenylalanine included. Solely the CDR3 DNA is kept, with 45 bases framed from the first base. Overall study outcomes, separate from this receptor: According to the authors, only a limited number of new T cells may be recruited by each seasonal influenza vaccination.

Libraries were built with RT-PCR. The sequencer was an Illumina HiSeq 2500. Using fastp at Q25 and MiXCR, TCRdb reprocessed the public reads and kept productive beta chains. Each CDR3 protein appears once, grouped with its most common genes and DNA. The sample profile shows about 780,000 distinct CDR3 sequences; approximately 18% of them were found once. Approximately 11% of the sample is taken by the ten largest. The receptor was isolated from a man between 45 and 60 years old who received an inactivated influenza vaccine. Donor details come from another sample of the same person, matched by shared clones. The starting material was PBMCs from blood, obtained 5 days after vaccination. In this chain, TRBV20-1 is recombined with TRBJ2-3; the D region possibly corresponds to TRBD2 (5 bases align). The CDR3 here reads CSATDPGENTDTQYF. The DNA sequence is TGCAGTGCTACCGACCCCGGGGAGAACACAGATACGCAGTATTTT.